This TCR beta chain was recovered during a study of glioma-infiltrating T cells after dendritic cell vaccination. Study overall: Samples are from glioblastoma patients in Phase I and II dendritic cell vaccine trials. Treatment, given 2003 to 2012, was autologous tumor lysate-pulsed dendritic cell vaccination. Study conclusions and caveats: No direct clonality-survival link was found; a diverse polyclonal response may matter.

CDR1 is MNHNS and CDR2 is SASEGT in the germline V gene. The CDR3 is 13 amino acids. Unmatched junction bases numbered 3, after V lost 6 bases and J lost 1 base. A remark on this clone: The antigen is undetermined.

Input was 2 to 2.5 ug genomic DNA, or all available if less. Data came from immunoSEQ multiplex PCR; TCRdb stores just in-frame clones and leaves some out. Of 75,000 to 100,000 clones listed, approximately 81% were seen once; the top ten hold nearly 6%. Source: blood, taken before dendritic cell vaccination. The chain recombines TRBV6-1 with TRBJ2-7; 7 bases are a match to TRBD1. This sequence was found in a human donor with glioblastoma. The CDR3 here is CASRETGSYEQYF. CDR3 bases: TGTGCCAGCAGGGAGACAGGGTCCTACGAGCAGTACTTC.